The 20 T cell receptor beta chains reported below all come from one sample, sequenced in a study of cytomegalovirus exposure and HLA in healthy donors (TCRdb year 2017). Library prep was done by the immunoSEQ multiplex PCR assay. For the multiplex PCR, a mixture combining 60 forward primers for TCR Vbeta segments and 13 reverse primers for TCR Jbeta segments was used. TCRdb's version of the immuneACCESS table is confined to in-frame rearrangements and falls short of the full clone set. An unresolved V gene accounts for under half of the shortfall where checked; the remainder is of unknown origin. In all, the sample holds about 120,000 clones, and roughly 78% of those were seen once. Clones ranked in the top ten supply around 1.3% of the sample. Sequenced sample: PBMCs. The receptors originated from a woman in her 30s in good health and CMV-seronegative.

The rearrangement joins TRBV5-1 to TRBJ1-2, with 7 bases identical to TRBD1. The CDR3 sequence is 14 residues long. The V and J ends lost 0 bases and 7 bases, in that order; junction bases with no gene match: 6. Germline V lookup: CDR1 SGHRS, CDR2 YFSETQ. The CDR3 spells CASSLETGNSGYTF. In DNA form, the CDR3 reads TGCGCCAGCAGCTTGGAGACAGGGAATAGTGGCTACACCTTC. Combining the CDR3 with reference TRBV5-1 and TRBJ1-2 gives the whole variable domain KAGVTQTPRYLIKTRGQQVTLSCSPISGHRSVSWYQQTPGQGLQFLFEYFSETQRNKGNFPGRFSGRQFSNSRSEMNVSTLELGDSALYLCASSLETGNSGYTFGSGTRLTVV.

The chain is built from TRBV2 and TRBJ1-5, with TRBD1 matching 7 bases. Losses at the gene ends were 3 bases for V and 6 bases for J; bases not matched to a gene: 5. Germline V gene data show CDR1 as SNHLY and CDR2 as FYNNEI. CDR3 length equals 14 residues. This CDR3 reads CASSDQGGRQPQHF. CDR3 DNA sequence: TGTGCCAGCAGTGACCAAGGGGGCCGTCAGCCCCAGCATTTT.

The CDR3 sequence is CAISVIAGGFNEQFF. CDR3 sequence (DNA): TGTGCCATCAGTGTGATAGCGGGAGGTTTCAATGAGCAGTTCTTC. V gene TRBV10-3 combines with J gene TRBJ2-1; 10 bases line up with TRBD2. The germline CDR1 and CDR2 sequences are ENHRY and SYGVKD. J lost 6 bases, V lost 4 bases, and 6 bases had no gene match. CDR3 length: 15 amino acids.

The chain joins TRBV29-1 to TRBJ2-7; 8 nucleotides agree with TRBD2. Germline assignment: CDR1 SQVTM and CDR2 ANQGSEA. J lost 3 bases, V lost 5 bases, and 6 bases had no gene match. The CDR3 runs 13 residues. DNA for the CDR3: TGCAGCGTTTCGGGTAGCGGGGTCTACGAGCAGTACTTC. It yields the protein CSVSGSGVYEQYF.

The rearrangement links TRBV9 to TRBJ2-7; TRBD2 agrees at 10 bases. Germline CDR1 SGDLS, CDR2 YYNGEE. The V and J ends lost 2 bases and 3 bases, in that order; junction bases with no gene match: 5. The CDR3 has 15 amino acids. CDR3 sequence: CASSVRRLAGYEQYF. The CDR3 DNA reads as TGTGCCAGCAGCGTTAGGAGACTAGCGGGCTACGAGCAGTACTTC. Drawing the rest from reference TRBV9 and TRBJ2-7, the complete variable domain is DSGVTQTPKHLITATGQRVTLRCSPRSGDLSVYWYQQSLDQGLQFLIQYYNGEERAKGNILERFSAQQFPDLHSELNLSSLELGDSALYFCASSVRRLAGYEQYFGPGTRLTVT.

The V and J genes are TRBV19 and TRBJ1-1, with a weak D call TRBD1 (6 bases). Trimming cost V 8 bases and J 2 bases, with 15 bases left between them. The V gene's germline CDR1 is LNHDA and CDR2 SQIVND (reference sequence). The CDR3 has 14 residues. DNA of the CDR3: TGTGCCAGTCTAAAGGGGGGGCCTAACACTGAAGCTTTCTTT. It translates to CASLKGGPNTEAFF.

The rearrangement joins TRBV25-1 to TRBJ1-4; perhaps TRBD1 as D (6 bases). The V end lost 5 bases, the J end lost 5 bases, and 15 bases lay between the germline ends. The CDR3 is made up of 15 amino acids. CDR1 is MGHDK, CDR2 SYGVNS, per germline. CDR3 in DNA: TGTGCCAGCAGTCTACGGACAGCTACAAATGAAAAACTGTTTTTT. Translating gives CASSLRTATNEKLFF. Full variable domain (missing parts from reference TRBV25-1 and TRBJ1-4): EADIYQTPRYLVIGTGKKITLECSQTMGHDKMYWYQQDPGMELHLIHYSYGVNSTEKGDLSSESTVSRIRTEHFPLTLESARPSHTSQYLCASSLRTATNEKLFFGSGTQLSVL.

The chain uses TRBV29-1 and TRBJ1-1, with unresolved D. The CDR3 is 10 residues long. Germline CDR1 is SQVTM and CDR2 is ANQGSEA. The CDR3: CTSGDTEAFF. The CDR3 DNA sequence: TGCACCTCCGGAGACACTGAAGCTTTCTTT.

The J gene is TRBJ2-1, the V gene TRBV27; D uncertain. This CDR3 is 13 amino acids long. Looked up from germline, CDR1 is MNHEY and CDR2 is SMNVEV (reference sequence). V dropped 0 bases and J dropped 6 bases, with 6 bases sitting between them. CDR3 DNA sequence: TGTGCCAGCAGTTTATCGTCCGGCAATGAGCAGTTCTTC. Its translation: CASSLSSGNEQFF.

The CDR3 sequence is CASSLFGGQGVHEQYF. Here the CDR3 DNA reads TGTGCCAGCAGCTTGTTTGGCGGACAGGGGGTCCACGAGCAGTACTTC. This rearrangement joins TRBV5-6 to TRBJ2-7, with 10 bases lining up with TRBD1. V shed 1 base, J shed 5 bases, and the junction held 9 bases outside the gene matches. CDR1 and CDR2 (germline): SGHDT, YYEEEE. This CDR3 has 16 residues. The full variable domain, rest sourced from reference TRBV5-6 and TRBJ2-7, is DAGVTQSPTHLIKTRGQQVTLRCSPKSGHDTVSWYQQALGQGPQFIFQYYEEEERQRGNFPDRFSGHQFPNYSSELNVNALLLGDSALYLCASSLFGGQGVHEQYFGPGTRLTVT.

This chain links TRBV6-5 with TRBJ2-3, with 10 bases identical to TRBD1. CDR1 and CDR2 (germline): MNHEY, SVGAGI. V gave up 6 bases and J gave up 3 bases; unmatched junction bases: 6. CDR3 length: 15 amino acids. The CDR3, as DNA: TGTGCCAGCAGCCAGGACAGGGGGGGGACAGATACGCAGTATTTT. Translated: CASSQDRGGTDTQYF.

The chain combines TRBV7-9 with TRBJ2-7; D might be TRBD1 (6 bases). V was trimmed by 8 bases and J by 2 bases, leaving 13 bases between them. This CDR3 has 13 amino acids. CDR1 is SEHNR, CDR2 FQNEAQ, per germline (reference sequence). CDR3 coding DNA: TGTGCCAGCTCAGGACAGCACACCTACGAGCAGTACTTC. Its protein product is CASSGQHTYEQYF.

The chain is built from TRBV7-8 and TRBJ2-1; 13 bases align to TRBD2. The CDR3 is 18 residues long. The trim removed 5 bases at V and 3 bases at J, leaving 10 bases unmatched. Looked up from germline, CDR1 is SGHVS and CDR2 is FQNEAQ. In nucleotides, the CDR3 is TGTGCCAGCAGCCTGGGACTAGCGGGGACACACCTCTACAATGAGCAGTTCTTC. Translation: CASSLGLAGTHLYNEQFF.

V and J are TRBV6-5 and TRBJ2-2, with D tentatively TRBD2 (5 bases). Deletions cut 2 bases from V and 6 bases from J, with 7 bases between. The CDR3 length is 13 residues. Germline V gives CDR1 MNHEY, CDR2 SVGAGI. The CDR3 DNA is TGTGCCAGCAGTTACGAGGGCTCCGGGGAGCTGTTTTTT. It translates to CASSYEGSGELFF.

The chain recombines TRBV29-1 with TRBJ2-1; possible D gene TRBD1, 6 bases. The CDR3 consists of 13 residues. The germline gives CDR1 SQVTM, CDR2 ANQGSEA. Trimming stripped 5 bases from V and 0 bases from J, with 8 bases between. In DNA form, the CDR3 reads TGCAGCGTTAGGGGGAGCTCCTACAATGAGCAGTTCTTC. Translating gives CSVRGSSYNEQFF.

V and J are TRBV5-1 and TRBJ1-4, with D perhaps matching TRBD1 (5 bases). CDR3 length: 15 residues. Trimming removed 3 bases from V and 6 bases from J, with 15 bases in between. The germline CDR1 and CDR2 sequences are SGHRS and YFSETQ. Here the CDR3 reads CASSWFLGQDEKLFF. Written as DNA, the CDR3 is TGCGCCAGCAGCTGGTTCCTAGGACAAGATGAAAAACTGTTTTTT.

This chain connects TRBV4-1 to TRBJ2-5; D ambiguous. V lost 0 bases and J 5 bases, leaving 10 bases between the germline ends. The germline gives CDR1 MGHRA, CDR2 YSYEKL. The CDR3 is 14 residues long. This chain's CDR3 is CASSQEWAVETQYF. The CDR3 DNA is TGCGCCAGCAGCCAAGAGTGGGCAGTGGAGACCCAGTACTTC.

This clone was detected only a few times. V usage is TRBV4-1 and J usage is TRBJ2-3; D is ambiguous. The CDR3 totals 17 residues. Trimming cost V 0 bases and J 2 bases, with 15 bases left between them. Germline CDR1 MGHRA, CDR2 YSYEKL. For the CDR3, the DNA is TGCGCCAGCAGCCAAGAAGGTCGCGGAAGATTCACAGATACGCAGTATTTT. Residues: CASSQEGRGRFTDTQYF.

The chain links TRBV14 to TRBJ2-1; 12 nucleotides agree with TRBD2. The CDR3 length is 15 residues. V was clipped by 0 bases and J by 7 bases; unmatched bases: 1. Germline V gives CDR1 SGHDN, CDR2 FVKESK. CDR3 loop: CASSQDTSGRNEQFF. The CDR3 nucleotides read TGTGCCAGCAGCCAAGATACTAGCGGGAGGAATGAGCAGTTCTTC. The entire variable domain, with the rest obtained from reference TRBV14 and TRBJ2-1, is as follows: EAGVTQFPSHSVIEKGQTVTLRCDPISGHDNLYWYRRVMGKEIKFLLHFVKESKQDESGMPNNRFLAERTGGTYSTLKVQPAELEDSGVYFCASSQDTSGRNEQFFGPGTRLTVL.

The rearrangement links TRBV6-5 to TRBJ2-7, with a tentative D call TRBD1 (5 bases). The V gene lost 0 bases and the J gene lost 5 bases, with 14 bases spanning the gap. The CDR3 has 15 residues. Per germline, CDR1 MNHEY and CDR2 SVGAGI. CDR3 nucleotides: TGTGCCAGCAGTTACTCTTCCCAGGGCGATAACGAGCAGTACTTC. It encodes CASSYSSQGDNEQYF.